These T cell receptor beta chains were read from a single sample in a study of cytomegalovirus exposure and HLA in healthy donors. TCRdb's table, derived via immunoSEQ multiplex PCR, lists solely in-frame clones and lacks some. The data show about 190,000 clones, 85% seen once. The specimen sequenced was PBMCs. The receptors come from a boy younger than 10 in good health and CMV-seronegative. Each CDR3 is given with its conserved first and last residue. D genes are given only for firm matches. Size tells how often a clone was seen (once, few, many) or the class of an expanded clone, and some rows leave it out.

clone size	D gene	J gene	V gene	CDR3 length	CDR3 protein	CDR3 DNA
-	TRBD1	TRBJ1-2	TRBV6-5	15	CASSYGGQGTYGYTF	TGTGCCAGCAGTTACGGGGGACAGGGTACCTATGGCTACACCTTC
-	-	TRBJ2-3	TRBV13	13	CASSHPRPDTQYF	TGTGCCAGCAGCCACCCGAGGCCAGATACGCAGTATTTT
-	-	TRBJ1-5	TRBV2	12	CASSGRGQPQHF	TGTGCCAGCAGTGGGAGAGGGCAGCCCCAGCATTTT
-	TRBD1	TRBJ2-5	TRBV10-1	15	CASNSDRGDRETQYF	TGCGCCAGCAACTCGGACAGGGGCGACCGAGAGACCCAGTACTTC
-	-	TRBJ2-1	TRBV30	15	CAWGGTPSSYNEQFF	TGTGCCTGGGGGGGGACTCCGAGCTCCTACAATGAGCAGTTCTTC
-	-	TRBJ1-1	TRBV28	11	CASSSFAEAFF	TGTGCCAGCAGTTCTTTCGCTGAAGCTTTCTTT
-	-	TRBJ2-5	TRBV28	16	CASTTRVGANQETQYF	TGTGCCAGCACCACCCGAGTGGGGGCAAACCAAGAGACCCAGTACTTC
-	-	TRBJ2-2	TRBV25-1	11	CATQGAGELFF	TGTGCCACCCAGGGCGCAGGGGAGCTGTTTTTT
few	-	TRBJ1-1	TRBV29-1	12	CSALRGYTEAFF	TGCAGCGCCTTAAGGGGGTACACTGAAGCTTTCTTT
-	TRBD2	TRBJ2-3	TRBV9	16	CASSFGLAGGADTQYF	TGTGCCAGCAGCTTCGGACTAGCGGGAGGGGCAGATACGCAGTATTTT
-	TRBD1	TRBJ1-4	TRBV2	14	CASRVDRVGEKLFF	TGTGCCAGCAGGGTGGACAGGGTAGGAGAAAAACTGTTTTTT
-	TRBD2	TRBJ2-1	TRBV10-2	17	CASSEPRLAGGWNEQFF	TGCGCCAGCAGTGAGCCGAGACTAGCGGGAGGGTGGAATGAGCAGTTCTTC
-	-	TRBJ2-7	TRBV10-1	14	CASSFFPRGDEQYF	TGCGCCAGCAGTTTTTTTCCCCGAGGAGACGAGCAGTACTTC
few	-	TRBJ2-7	TRBV11-3	12	CASSFPPSGQYF	TGTGCCAGCAGCTTCCCCCCCTCGGGGCAGTACTTC
-	-	TRBJ2-1	TRBV7-9	17	CASSLNDRWVTYNEQFF	TGTGCCAGCAGCCTTAACGACAGGTGGGTTACCTACAATGAGCAGTTCTTC
-	TRBD1	TRBJ2-2	TRBV19	15	CASRQGLGNTGELFF	TGTGCCAGCCGACAGGGTTTGGGGAACACCGGGGAGCTGTTTTTT
-	TRBD1	TRBJ2-6	TRBV5-4	17	CASSLVGQHSGANVLTF	TGTGCCAGCAGCTTGGTGGGACAGCACTCTGGGGCCAACGTCCTGACTTTC
-	-	TRBJ2-7	TRBV9	15	CASSAAPTGSNEQYF	TGTGCCAGCAGCGCCGCCCCCACAGGTTCGAACGAGCAGTACTTC
-	-	TRBJ2-2	TRBV2	16	CASSVVGGLDTGELFF	TGTGCCAGCAGTGTAGTGGGAGGATTGGACACCGGGGAGCTGTTTTTT
-	TRBD1	TRBJ2-7	TRBV11-3	15	CASSLARTGGYEQYF	TGTGCCAGCAGCTTAGCCCGGACAGGGGGCTACGAGCAGTACTTC
-	-	TRBJ1-4	TRBV28	19	CASSPFSQGMGWWSEKLFF	TGTGCCAGCAGCCCATTCAGCCAGGGTATGGGGTGGTGGAGTGAAAAACTGTTTTTT
-	TRBD2	TRBJ2-7	TRBV9	15	CASSVGSGTAYEQYF	TGTGCCAGCAGCGTAGGGAGCGGGACGGCCTACGAGCAGTACTTC
-	-	TRBJ2-3	TRBV7-3	16	CASSFGGTGVADTQYF	TGTGCCAGCAGCTTTGGGGGTACGGGAGTAGCAGATACGCAGTATTTT
-	-	TRBJ1-2	TRBV4-1	14	CASSQENLQGGYTF	TGCGCCAGCAGCCAAGAGAATCTTCAGGGAGGCTACACCTTC
once	TRBD2	TRBJ2-1	TRBV27	15	CASSPVAGTYNEQFF	TGTGCCAGCAGTCCGGTAGCGGGGACTTACAATGAGCAGTTCTTC
-	TRBD1	TRBJ2-2	TRBV9	15	CASSHGTGDTGELFF	TGTGCCAGCAGCCACGGGACAGGGGACACCGGGGAGCTGTTTTTT
-	-	TRBJ2-3	TRBV7-3	16	CASSPWGGLSTDTQYF	TGTGCCAGCAGCCCTTGGGGGGGGCTGAGCACAGATACGCAGTATTTT
-	TRBD1	TRBJ1-2	TRBV11-2	16	CASSYRGLRANYGYTF	TGTGCCAGCAGCTACAGGGGGCTCAGGGCCAATTATGGCTACACCTTC
-	TRBD1	TRBJ2-5	TRBV19	18	CASIQELSGTGLDNRGYF	TGTGCCAGTATCCAAGAGCTCTCCGGGACAGGGTTAGACAATCGGGGGTACTTC
-	TRBD2	TRBJ2-1	TRBV28	16	CASSFRGGRAFGEQFF	TGTGCCAGCAGTTTTCGGGGCGGGAGGGCCTTCGGTGAGCAGTTCTTC
-	-	TRBJ2-5	TRBV18	16	CASSPRGQMEQETQYF	TGTGCCAGCTCACCACGCGGACAGATGGAGCAAGAGACCCAGTACTTC
-	TRBD1	TRBJ1-5	TRBV6-4	16	CASSWDRGYSNQPQHF	TGTGCCAGCAGTTGGGACAGGGGGTATAGCAATCAGCCCCAGCATTTT
-	TRBD1	TRBJ1-6	TRBV5-1	15	CASSRTGAFNSPLHF	TGCGCCAGCAGCCGGACAGGGGCCTTCAATTCACCCCTCCACTTT
-	-	TRBJ1-5	TRBV10-3	17	CAISYMDITLGNQPQHF	TGTGCCATCAGTTATATGGACATCACTTTGGGCAATCAGCCCCAGCATTTT
-	-	TRBJ2-3	TRBV5-4	13	CASSSQTEDTQYF	TGTGCCAGCAGCTCCCAGACAGAGGATACGCAGTATTTT
-	TRBD2	TRBJ2-1	TRBV29-1	17	CSVEDSITSGRADEQFF	TGCAGCGTTGAAGATAGCATCACTAGCGGGAGGGCCGATGAGCAGTTCTTC
few	-	TRBJ2-5	TRBV5-1	14	CASSQGTLQETQYF	TGCGCCAGCAGCCAGGGAACCCTCCAAGAGACCCAGTACTTC
-	-	TRBJ1-1	TRBV28	15	CASRSTSLDIILAFF	TGTGCCAGTCGATCAACTAGCCTGGACATTATCCTAGCTTTCTTT
-	-	TRBJ2-5	TRBV4-1	15	CASSQVWREQETQYF	TGCGCCAGCAGCCAAGTTTGGCGGGAACAAGAGACCCAGTACTTC
-	TRBD2	TRBJ2-1	TRBV6-5	14	CASSLAGAYNEQFF	TGTGCCAGCAGCCTAGCGGGGGCCTACAATGAGCAGTTCTTC
-	TRBD1	TRBJ1-5	TRBV6-5	13	CASGGTVGQPQHF	TGTGCCAGCGGGGGGACAGTCGGCCAGCCCCAGCATTTT